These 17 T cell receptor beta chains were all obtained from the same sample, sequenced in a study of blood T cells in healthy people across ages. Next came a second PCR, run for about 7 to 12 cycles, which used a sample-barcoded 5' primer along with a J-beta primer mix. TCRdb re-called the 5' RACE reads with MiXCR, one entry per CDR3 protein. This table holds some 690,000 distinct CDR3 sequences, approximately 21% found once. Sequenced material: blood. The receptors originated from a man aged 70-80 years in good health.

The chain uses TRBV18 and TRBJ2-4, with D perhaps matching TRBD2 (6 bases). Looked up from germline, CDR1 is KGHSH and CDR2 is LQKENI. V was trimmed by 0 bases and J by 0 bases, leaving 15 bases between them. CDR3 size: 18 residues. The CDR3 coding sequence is TGTGCCAGCTCACCACCAAACTCGGGGGAGCTAGCCAAAAACATTCAGTACTTC. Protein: CASSPPNSGELAKNIQYF.

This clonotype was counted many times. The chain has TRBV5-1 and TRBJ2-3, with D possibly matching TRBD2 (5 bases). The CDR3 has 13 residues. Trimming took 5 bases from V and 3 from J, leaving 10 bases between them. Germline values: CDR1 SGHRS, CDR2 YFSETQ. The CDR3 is CASSSGVTDTQYF. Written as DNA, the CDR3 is TGCGCCAGCAGTTCCGGGGTGACAGATACGCAGTATTTT.

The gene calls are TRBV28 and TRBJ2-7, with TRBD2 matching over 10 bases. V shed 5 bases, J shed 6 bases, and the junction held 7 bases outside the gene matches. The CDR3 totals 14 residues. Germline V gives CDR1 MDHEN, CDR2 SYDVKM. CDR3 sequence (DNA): TGTGCCAGCAGTCCGGCCCTAGCGGGAGTCGAGCAGTACTTC. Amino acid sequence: CASSPALAGVEQYF.

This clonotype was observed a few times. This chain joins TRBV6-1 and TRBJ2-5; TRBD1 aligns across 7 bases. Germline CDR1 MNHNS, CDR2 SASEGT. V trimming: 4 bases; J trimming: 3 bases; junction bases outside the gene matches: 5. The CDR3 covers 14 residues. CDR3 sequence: CASSVRDREETQYF. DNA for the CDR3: TGTGCCAGCAGTGTCCGGGACAGAGAAGAGACCCAGTACTTC.

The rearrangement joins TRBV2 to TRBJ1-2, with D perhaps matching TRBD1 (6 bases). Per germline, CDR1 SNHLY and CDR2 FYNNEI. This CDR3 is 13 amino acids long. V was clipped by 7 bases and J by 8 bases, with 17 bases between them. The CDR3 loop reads CASTLQGLGGYTF. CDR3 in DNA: TGTGCCAGCACCCTACAGGGTTTAGGCGGCTACACCTTC.

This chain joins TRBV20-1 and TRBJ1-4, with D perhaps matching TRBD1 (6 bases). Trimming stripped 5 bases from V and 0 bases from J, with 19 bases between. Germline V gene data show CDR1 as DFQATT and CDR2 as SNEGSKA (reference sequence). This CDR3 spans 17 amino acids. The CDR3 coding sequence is TGCAGTGCTTCCTCGGGGGCCCCAACCGCAACTAATGAAAAACTGTTTTTT. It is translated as CSASSGAPTATNEKLFF.

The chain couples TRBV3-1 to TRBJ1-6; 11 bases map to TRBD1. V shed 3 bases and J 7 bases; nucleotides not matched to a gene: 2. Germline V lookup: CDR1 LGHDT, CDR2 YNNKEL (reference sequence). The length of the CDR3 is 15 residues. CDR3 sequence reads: CASSHGDRGNSPLHF. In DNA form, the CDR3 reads TGTGCCAGCAGCCATGGGGACAGGGGGAATTCACCCCTCCACTTT.

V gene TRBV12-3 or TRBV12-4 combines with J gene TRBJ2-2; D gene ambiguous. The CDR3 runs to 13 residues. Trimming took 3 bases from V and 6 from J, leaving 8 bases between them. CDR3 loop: CASSFKRSGELFF. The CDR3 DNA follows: TGTGCCAGCAGTTTTAAGAGGTCCGGGGAGCTGTTTTTT.

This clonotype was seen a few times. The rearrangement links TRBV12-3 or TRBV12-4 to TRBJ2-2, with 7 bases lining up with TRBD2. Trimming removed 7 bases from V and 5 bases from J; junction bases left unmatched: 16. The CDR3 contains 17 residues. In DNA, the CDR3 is TGTGCCAGCACCCTGAGGGGCGGACTAGTACTAACCGGGGAGCTGTTTTTT. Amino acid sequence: CASTLRGGLVLTGELFF.

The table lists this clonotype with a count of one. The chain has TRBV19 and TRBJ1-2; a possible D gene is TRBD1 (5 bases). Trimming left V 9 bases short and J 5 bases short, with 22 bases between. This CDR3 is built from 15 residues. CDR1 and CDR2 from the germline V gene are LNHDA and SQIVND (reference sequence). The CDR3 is CASEPITGTRYGYTF. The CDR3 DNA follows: TGTGCCAGCGAACCCATAACCGGGACGAGGTATGGCTACACCTTC.

The CDR3 DNA is TGCGCCAGCAGCTTAACGGGGCTGAATCAGCCCCAGCATTTT. Amino acids: CASSLTGLNQPQHF. This sequence joins TRBV5-1 and TRBJ1-5; possible D gene TRBD1, 5 bases. Deletions cut 2 bases from V and 4 bases from J, with 10 bases between. The CDR3 runs to 14 residues. The V gene's germline CDR1 is SGHRS and CDR2 YFSETQ.

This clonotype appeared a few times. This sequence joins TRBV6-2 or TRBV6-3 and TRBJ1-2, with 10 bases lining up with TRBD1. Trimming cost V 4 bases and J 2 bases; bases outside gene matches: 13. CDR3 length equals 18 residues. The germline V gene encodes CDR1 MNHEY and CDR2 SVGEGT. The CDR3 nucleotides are TGTGCCAGCAGTTGGGACAGGGGATCGTCGGCCGGGAACTATGGCTACACCTTC. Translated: CASSWDRGSSAGNYGYTF.

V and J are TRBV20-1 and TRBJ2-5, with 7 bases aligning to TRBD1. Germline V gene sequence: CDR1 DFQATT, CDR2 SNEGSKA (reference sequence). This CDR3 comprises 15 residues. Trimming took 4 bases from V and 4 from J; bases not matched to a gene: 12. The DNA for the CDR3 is TGCAGTGCTAAATTAAACAGGGGCTCGGGAGAGACCCAGTACTTC. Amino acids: CSAKLNRGSGETQYF.

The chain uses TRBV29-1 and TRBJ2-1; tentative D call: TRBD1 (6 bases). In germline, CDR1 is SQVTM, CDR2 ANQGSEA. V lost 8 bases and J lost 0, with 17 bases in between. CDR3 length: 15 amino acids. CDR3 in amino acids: CSLTYRASSYNEQFF. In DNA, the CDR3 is TGCAGCCTCACCTACAGGGCGAGCTCCTACAATGAGCAGTTCTTC.

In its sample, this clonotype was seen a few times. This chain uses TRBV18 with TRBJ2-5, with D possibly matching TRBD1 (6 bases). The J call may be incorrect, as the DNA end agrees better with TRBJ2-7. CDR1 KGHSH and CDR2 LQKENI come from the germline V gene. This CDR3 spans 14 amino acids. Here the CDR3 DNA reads TGTGCCAGCTCACCGGGGGCCCCTCTTTACGAGCAGTACTTC. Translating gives CASSPGAPLYEQYF.

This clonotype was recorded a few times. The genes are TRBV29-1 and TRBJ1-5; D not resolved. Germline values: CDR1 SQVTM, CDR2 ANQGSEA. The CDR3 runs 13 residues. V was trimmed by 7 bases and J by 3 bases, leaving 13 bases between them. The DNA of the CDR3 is TGCAGCGCCGCCCGGGGTGTCAATCAGCCCCAGCATTTT. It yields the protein CSAARGVNQPQHF. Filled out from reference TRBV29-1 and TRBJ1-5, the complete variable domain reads SAVISQKPSRDICQRGTSLTIQCQVDSQVTMMFWYRQQPGQSLTLIATANQGSEATYESGFVIDKFPISRPNLTFSTLTVSNMSPEDSSIYLCSAARGVNQPQHFGDGTRLSIL.

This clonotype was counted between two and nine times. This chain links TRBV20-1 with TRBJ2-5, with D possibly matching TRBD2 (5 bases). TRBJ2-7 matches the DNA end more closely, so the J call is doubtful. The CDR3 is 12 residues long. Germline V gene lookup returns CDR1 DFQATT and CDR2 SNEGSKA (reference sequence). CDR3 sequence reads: CSAQGLAYEQYF. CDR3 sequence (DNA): TGCAGTGCCCAAGGACTGGCCTACGAGCAGTACTTC.